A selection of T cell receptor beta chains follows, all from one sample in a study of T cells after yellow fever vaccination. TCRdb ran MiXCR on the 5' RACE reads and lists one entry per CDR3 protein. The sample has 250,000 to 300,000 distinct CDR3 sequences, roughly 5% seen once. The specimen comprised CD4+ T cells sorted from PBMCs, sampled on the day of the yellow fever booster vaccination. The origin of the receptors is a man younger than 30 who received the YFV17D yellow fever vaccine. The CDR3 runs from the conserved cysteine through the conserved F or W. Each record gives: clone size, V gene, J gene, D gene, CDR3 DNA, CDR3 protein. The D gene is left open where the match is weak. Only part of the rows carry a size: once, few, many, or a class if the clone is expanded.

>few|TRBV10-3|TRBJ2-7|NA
TGTGCCACCTGTCTGGGTTCGGCCAGCGAGCAGTACTTC
CATCLGSASEQYF
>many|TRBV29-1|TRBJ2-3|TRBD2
TGCAGCGTTGATATCGGGGGGTTAACGGATACGCAGTATTTT
CSVDIGGLTDTQYF
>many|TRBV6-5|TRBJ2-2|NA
TGTGCCAGCAGTTACTCCCCCAGGGGTGCGGACACCGGGGAGCTGTTTTTT
CASSYSPRGADTGELFF
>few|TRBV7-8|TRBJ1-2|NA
TGTGCCAGCAGCCGAGATGGGACTTCCTATGGCTACACCTTC
CASSRDGTSYGYTF
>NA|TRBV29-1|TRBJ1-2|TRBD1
TGCAGCGTTGAACGCAGGGTAGGGGGCGAGAGGATTGGCTACACCTTC
CSVERRVGGERIGYTF
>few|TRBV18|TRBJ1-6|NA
TGTGCCAGCTCACCAACGAGTGGGGATTCACCCCTCCACTTT
CASSPTSGDSPLHF
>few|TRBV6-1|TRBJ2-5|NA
TGTGCCAGCAGTCCGGACATTTTGAAGACCCAGTACTTC
CASSPDILKTQYF
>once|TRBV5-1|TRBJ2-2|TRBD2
TGCGCCAGCAGCGGCTCCCGGGGGGAATCCGGGGAGCTGTTTTTT
CASSGSRGESGELFF
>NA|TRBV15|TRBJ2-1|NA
TGTGCCACCAGGGCAGGGGTTGAGCAGTTCTTC
CATRAGVEQFF
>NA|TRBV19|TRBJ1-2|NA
TGTGCCAGTACGACACAAGGACTTATGGGCCAGTATGGCTACACCTTC
CASTTQGLMGQYGYTF
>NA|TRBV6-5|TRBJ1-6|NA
TGTGCCAGCAGTTACTCGGGGAGGATCGCCTATAATTCACCCCTCCACTTT
CASSYSGRIAYNSPLHF
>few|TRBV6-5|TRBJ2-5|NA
TGTGCCAGCAGTTACTCGAGGGGGTCCTCAGGGGAGACCCAGTACTTC
CASSYSRGSSGETQYF
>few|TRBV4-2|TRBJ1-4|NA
TGTGCCAGCAGCCAAGGCACCCTTCTAGCTAATGAAAAACTGTTTTTT
CASSQGTLLANEKLFF
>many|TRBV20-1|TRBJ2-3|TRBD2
TGCAGTGCCAGCGGACTAGCGGGGGGGCAGGCAGATACGCAGTATTTT
CSASGLAGGQADTQYF
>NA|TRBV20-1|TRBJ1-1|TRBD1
TGCAGTGCTAGCACTGACAGGGGCGAAGCTTTCTTT
CSASTDRGEAFF
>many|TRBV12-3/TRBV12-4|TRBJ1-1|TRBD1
TGTGCCAGCAGTCCCTCGGACAGGGGGCGCACTGAAGCTTTCTTT
CASSPSDRGRTEAFF
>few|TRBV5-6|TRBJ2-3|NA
TGTGCCAGCAGCTTGGGGAAGCCAGATACGCAGTATTTT
CASSLGKPDTQYF
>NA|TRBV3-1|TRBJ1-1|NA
TGTGCCAGCAGCCAGGGAAACTCTGAAGCTTTCTTT
CASSQGNSEAFF
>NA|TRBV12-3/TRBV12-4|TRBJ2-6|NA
TGTGCCAGCAGTAGCCCTCCTGGGGCCAACGTCCTGACTTTC
CASSSPPGANVLTF
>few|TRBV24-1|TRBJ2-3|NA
TGTGCCACCAGTGATACTGGCAGGGCAGATACGCAGTATTTT
CATSDTGRADTQYF
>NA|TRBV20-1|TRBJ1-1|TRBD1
TGCAGTGCTGTCCCGGGACAGGGTCCTGTTGAAGCTTTCTTT
CSAVPGQGPVEAFF
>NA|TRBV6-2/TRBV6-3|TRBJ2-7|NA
TGTGCCAGCAGTTCGCCAGGGGACCACGAGCAGTACTTC
CASSSPGDHEQYF
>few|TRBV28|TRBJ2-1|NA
TGTGCCAGTAAAGTAGACTACAATGAGCAGTTCTTC
CASKVDYNEQFF